These T cell receptor beta chains were read from a single sample in a study of naive and memory T cell subsets. TCRdb processed the UMI-ligation and nested PCR reads anew with MiXCR; each CDR3 protein has one entry. The table records about 85,000 distinct CDR3 sequences, about an eighth of them present only once. The sample was central memory CD4+ T cells from blood. The receptors shown here come from a human donor in good health. The CDR3 runs from the conserved cysteine through the conserved F or W. A D gene is named only where the DNA matches it firmly. Not all rows give a size; the values are once, few, many and, for expanded clones, a class.

D	V	size	J	CDR3	DNA
-	TRBV7-2	few	TRBJ2-7	CASSLHWGHLYEQYF	TGTGCCAGCAGCTTGCATTGGGGCCATCTCTACGAGCAGTACTTC
-	TRBV18	many	TRBJ2-7	CASSPLVDEQYF	TGTGCCAGCTCACCACTGGTGGACGAGCAGTACTTC
-	TRBV6-2/TRBV6-3	-	TRBJ2-2	CASNSQGAGELFF	TGTGCCAGCAACTCTCAAGGGGCCGGGGAGCTGTTTTTT
TRBD2	TRBV30	many	TRBJ2-1	CAWMGLGRNEQFF	TGTGCCTGGATGGGACTAGGCAGAAATGAGCAGTTCTTC
TRBD1	TRBV28	few	TRBJ1-6	CASSSPHRDSIYSPLHF	TGTGCCAGCAGTTCCCCTCACCGGGACAGTATCTATTCACCCCTCCACTTT
-	TRBV10-3	few	TRBJ2-1	CAISDTASSSPEQFF	TGTGCCATCAGTGATACCGCATCCTCCAGCCCCGAGCAGTTCTTC
TRBD1	TRBV7-2	-	TRBJ1-1	CASLGQLNTEAFF	TGTGCCAGCTTGGGACAGTTAAACACTGAAGCTTTCTTT
TRBD1	TRBV5-1	-	TRBJ1-6	CASSPDLDRVGSPLHF	TGCGCCAGCAGCCCGGACTTGGACAGGGTCGGCTCACCCCTCCACTTT
TRBD2	TRBV29-1	many	TRBJ2-1	CSSKRTSGYEQFF	TGCAGCTCCAAGAGGACTAGCGGGTATGAGCAGTTCTTC
-	TRBV7-2	-	TRBJ2-3	CASSREGTSDTQYF	TGTGCCAGCAGCCGAGAGGGTACGTCAGATACGCAGTATTTT
-	TRBV6-1	many	TRBJ2-7	CASRNYEQYF	TGTGCCAGCAGGAACTACGAGCAGTACTTC
-	TRBV29-1	-	TRBJ1-1	CSVRSTGSTEAFF	TGCAGCGTCCGGAGTACAGGTTCCACTGAAGCTTTCTTT
TRBD1	TRBV29-1	-	TRBJ2-2	CSASRTGTGVNRGELFF	TGCAGCGCCTCGAGGACAGGGACGGGAGTAAACCGCGGGGAGCTGTTTTTT
TRBD1	TRBV10-1	-	TRBJ2-1	CASSGGQGGVTEQFF	TGCGCCAGCAGTGGGGGACAGGGGGGGGTTACTGAGCAGTTCTTC
-	TRBV7-2	many	TRBJ2-7	CASSPRGTGSYEQYF	TGTGCCAGCAGCCCGCGGGGTACTGGCTCCTACGAGCAGTACTTC
TRBD2	TRBV5-4	-	TRBJ2-7	CASSPPGSGSYEQYF	TGTGCCAGCAGCCCCCCTGGTAGCGGGTCCTACGAGCAGTACTTC
TRBD2	TRBV12-3/TRBV12-4	-	TRBJ2-2	CASSPTSGRASGGELFF	TGTGCCAGCAGCCCTACTAGCGGGAGGGCCAGTGGCGGGGAGCTGTTTTTT
TRBD2	TRBV6-1	-	TRBJ2-2	CATSGLAHTGELFF	TGTGCCACCTCGGGACTAGCGCACACCGGGGAGCTGTTTTTT
-	TRBV28	-	TRBJ2-7	CASNQLRDIVPLPF	TGTGCCAGCAATCAGCTCCGGGACATCGTCCCACTCCCCTTC